Presented here are 2 T cell receptor beta chains from one specimen sequenced in a study of blood T cell repertoires in COVID-19. The assay was immunoSEQ multiplex PCR, and TCRdb's table has in-frame clones only and misses some. Of approximately 290,000 clones in the sample, 75% to 90% were seen once. Sample: PBMCs or T cells enriched from blood (not recorded which). All receptors derive from a woman aged 25 to 39 who had recovered from COVID-19.

The chain joins TRBV12-5 to TRBJ1-2; 10 bases align to TRBD1. Trimming removed 6 bases from V and 2 bases from J; junction bases left unmatched: 15. CDR1 and CDR2 (germline): LGHNT, FRNRAP. The length of the CDR3 is 18 residues. The CDR3 loop is CASGTGGAGLSGNYGYTF. The CDR3 DNA sequence: TGTGCTAGTGGGACAGGGGGCGCGGGCTTATCAGGCAACTATGGCTACACCTTC. Complete variable domain (other parts from reference TRBV12-5 and TRBJ1-2): DARVTQTPRHKVTEMGQEVTMRCQPILGHNTVFWYRQTMMQGLELLAYFRNRAPLDDSGMPKDRFSAEMPDATLATLKIQPSEPRDSAVYFCASGTGGAGLSGNYGYTFGSGTRLTVV.

This clone was counted only a few times. This rearrangement joins TRBV5-1 to TRBJ1-1; possible D gene TRBD1, 6 bases. Germline assignment: CDR1 SGHRS and CDR2 YFSETQ. The CDR3 sequence is 14 residues long. Between the trimmed V and J ends, which lost 4 bases and 6 bases, there was a span of 16 bases. Here the CDR3 reads CASSSTTGYAEAFF. The CDR3, as DNA: TGCGCCAGCAGCAGCACTACAGGGTATGCTGAAGCTTTCTTT.